These T cell receptor beta chains were read from a single sample in a study of response to subunit inactivated influenza vaccine. MiXCR was run by TCRdb on the RT-PCR reads, yielding one entry per CDR3 protein. Of 650,000 to 850,000 distinct CDR3 sequences detected, 11% to 15% appear once; the ten largest clones hold 6.5% to 8.5%. The source was PBMCs from blood, collected approximately 15 days before vaccination. The receptor source for this set is a man aged 50 to 59 who received an inactivated influenza vaccine. The CDR3 runs from the conserved cysteine through the conserved F or W. The D gene is left open where the match is weak. Size is omitted from some rows. Given values are once, few, many or a class for expanded clones.

TRBV2	-	-	TRBJ1-5	CASSERTGPSNQPQHF	TGTGCCAGCAGTGAGCGCACCGGACCTAGCAATCAGCCCCAGCATTTT
TRBV5-1	-	few	TRBJ2-3	CASSHDGSATDTQYF	TGCGCCAGCAGCCACGACGGGAGTGCCACAGATACGCAGTATTTT
TRBV7-9	-	few	TRBJ2-3	CASSLGTYGTDTQYF	TGTGCCAGCAGCTTAGGGACTTACGGCACAGATACGCAGTATTTT
TRBV6-4	TRBD2	-	TRBJ2-1	CASSPGLATPSSYNEQFF	TGTGCCAGCAGCCCGGGACTAGCGACCCCGAGCTCCTACAATGAGCAGTTCTTC
TRBV4-3	-	-	TRBJ1-1	CASSQVPTGRFGGDTEAFF	TGCGCCAGCAGCCAAGTCCCCACAGGGAGGTTTGGGGGGGACACTGAAGCTTTCTTT
TRBV28	-	-	TRBJ2-5	CASSSGVPVKETQYF	TGTGCCAGCAGTTCAGGGGTTCCGGTAAAAGAGACCCAGTACTTC
TRBV20-1	-	-	TRBJ1-6	CSAHATYNSPLHF	TGCAGTGCTCACGCCACTTATAATTCACCCCTCCACTTT
TRBV6-2/TRBV6-3	-	-	TRBJ1-6	CASSGSRNNSPLHF	TGTGCCAGCAGTGGGAGTCGGAATAATTCACCCCTCCACTTT
TRBV6-5	-	-	TRBJ2-2	CASSSPANTGELFF	TGTGCCAGCAGTTCGCCAGCGAACACCGGGGAGCTGTTTTTT
TRBV4-1	TRBD1	many	TRBJ2-3	CASSQNGQGTDTQYF	TGCGCCAGCAGCCAGAACGGACAGGGCACAGATACGCAGTATTTT
TRBV12-3/TRBV12-4	TRBD2	-	TRBJ2-4	CASTEGLASQNIQYF	TGTGCCAGCACCGAGGGACTAGCCTCCCAAAACATTCAGTACTTC
TRBV4-1	TRBD2	many	TRBJ2-3	CASSLGTSGESTDTQYF	TGCGCCAGCAGCCTAGGGACTAGCGGGGAAAGCACAGATACGCAGTATTTT
TRBV4-2	-	few	TRBJ2-7	CASSQVQSTFNEQYF	TGTGCCAGCAGCCAAGTTCAATCTACGTTCAACGAGCAGTACTTC
TRBV20-1	-	few	TRBJ2-3	CSARDGRGSADTQYF	TGCAGTGCTAGAGATGGCAGGGGTAGCGCAGATACGCAGTATTTT
TRBV11-3	TRBD1	few	TRBJ2-3	CASSKRTGGTDTQYF	TGTGCCAGCAGCAAACGGACAGGGGGCACAGATACGCAGTATTTT
TRBV6-5	-	-	TRBJ1-2	CASSYSAANGYTF	TGTGCCAGCAGTTACTCGGCGGCGAATGGCTACACCTTC
TRBV18	-	few	TRBJ2-2	CASSRGTNTGELFF	TGTGCCAGCTCAAGAGGGACTAACACCGGGGAGCTGTTTTTT
TRBV5-1	TRBD2	many	TRBJ2-1	CASSPRTSGLYNEQFF	TGCGCCAGCAGCCCGAGGACTAGCGGGCTATACAATGAGCAGTTCTTC
TRBV14	TRBD2	few	TRBJ2-2	CASSPLAGGRSGELFF	TGTGCCAGCAGCCCTCTAGCGGGAGGGCGTAGCGGGGAGCTGTTTTTT
TRBV12-3/TRBV12-4	-	-	TRBJ1-1	CASSQTLGTEAFF	TGTGCCAGCAGTCAAACTCTAGGCACTGAAGCTTTCTTT
TRBV6-2/TRBV6-3	TRBD1	few	TRBJ1-1	CASSPNVRPGTGASRDTEAFF	TGTGCCAGCAGTCCTAATGTTCGGCCCGGGACAGGGGCCTCAAGGGACACTGAAGCTTTCTTT
TRBV5-1	-	many	TRBJ2-3	CASSLAGIADTQYF	TGCGCCAGCAGCTTGGCGGGGATCGCAGATACGCAGTATTTT
TRBV23-1	TRBD1	-	TRBJ2-2	CASSQFRDRGTGELFF	TGCGCCAGCAGTCAATTCCGGGACAGGGGCACCGGGGAGCTGTTTTTT
TRBV27	-	few	TRBJ2-7	CASRLGGGSFYEQYF	TGTGCCAGCAGACTGGGAGGGGGATCCTTCTACGAGCAGTACTTC
TRBV29-1	-	-	TRBJ2-1	CSALIGDTYNEQFF	TGCAGCGCCCTAATAGGGGACACCTACAATGAGCAGTTCTTC
TRBV24-1	TRBD2	many	TRBJ2-5	CATSDPTGTKEETQYF	TGTGCCACCAGTGACCCGACCGGGACTAAGGAAGAGACCCAGTACTTC
TRBV11-2	-	-	TRBJ1-1	CASSLNDWGEPLNTEAFF	TGTGCCAGCAGCTTAAATGATTGGGGGGAACCCCTGAACACTGAAGCTTTCTTT
TRBV20-1	-	-	TRBJ2-5	CSARVQGGWETQYF	TGCAGTGCCAGAGTGCAGGGCGGGTGGGAGACCCAGTACTTC
TRBV4-2	TRBD2	many	TRBJ2-7	CASSQEGLVSYEQYF	TGTGCCAGCAGCCAAGAGGGACTAGTAAGTTACGAGCAGTACTTC
TRBV7-3	-	many	TRBJ2-2	CASSLSGTGELFF	TGTGCCAGCAGCTTAAGCGGAACCGGGGAGCTGTTTTTT
TRBV7-2	TRBD1	-	TRBJ1-2	CASRPPSTGLGTF	TGTGCCAGCAGACCTCCTTCGACAGGGTTGGGCACCTTC
TRBV25-1	-	-	TRBJ1-2	CASSGRKRYGYTF	TGTGCCAGCAGTGGGAGGAAGAGATATGGCTACACCTTC
TRBV6-2/TRBV6-3	-	-	TRBJ2-7	CASSYSGGHFYEQYF	TGTGCCAGCAGTTACTCGGGCGGACACTTCTACGAGCAGTACTTC
TRBV7-7	TRBD1	-	TRBJ1-2	CASSYGGQGRNYGYTF	TGTGCTAGCAGCTACGGGGGACAGGGACGTAACTATGGCTACACCTTC
TRBV5-1	-	many	TRBJ2-2	CASSLSSQGNTGELFF	TGCGCCAGCAGCTTGTCGTCGCAAGGGAACACCGGGGAGCTGTTTTTT
TRBV9	-	-	TRBJ2-3	CASSVQLGNTQYF	TGTGCCAGCAGCGTACAGCTAGGGAATACGCAGTATTTT